Each of the 30 T cell receptor beta chains below was sequenced from the same sample in a study of read filtering for tumor transcriptome and immune sequencing. From around 440 ng of RNA, a library with molecular barcoded alpha/delta and beta/gamma adaptors was made. MiXCR was run by TCRdb on the reads, yielding one entry per CDR3 protein. The table records 20,000 to 25,000 distinct CDR3 sequences, roughly 15% of them present only once. The sequenced sample consisted of a population of CD138-negative cells sorted from bone marrow. The receptors stem from a donor aged 40 or older with multiple myeloma.

In its sample, this clonotype was seen many times. The chain uses TRBV25-1 and TRBJ1-4; D may be TRBD1 (5 bases). CDR1 MGHDK and CDR2 SYGVNS come from the germline V gene. The ends were cut back, 7 bases at V and 7 bases at J, with 13 bases in the middle. The CDR3 runs 13 residues. The CDR3 nucleotides read TGTGCCAGCATCGACAGCTCGGGTGAAAAACTGTTTTTT. This encodes CASIDSSGEKLFF.

This clonotype was found many times. The chain joins TRBV29-1 to TRBJ2-6; maybe TRBD2 (6 bases). V shed 1 base and J shed 2 bases, with 6 bases lying between them. From germline, CDR1 is SQVTM and CDR2 ANQGSEA. The CDR3 contains 14 residues. CDR3 sequence: CSVEGEAGANVLTF. CDR3 in DNA: TGCAGCGTTGAAGGGGAGGCTGGGGCCAACGTCCTGACTTTC.

This clonotype was seen ten or more times. This rearrangement joins TRBV29-1 to TRBJ2-1, with 7 bases aligning to TRBD1. This CDR3 region has 14 residues. Germline values: CDR1 SQVTM, CDR2 ANQGSEA. The J segment lost 5 bases and the V segment lost 2 bases, leaving 6 bases of the junction unmatched. As DNA, the CDR3 is TGCAGCGTTGAAATTTGGGACAGCCACAATGAGCAGTTCTTC. Encoded protein: CSVEIWDSHNEQFF.

The chain recombines TRBV28 with TRBJ1-1; D may be TRBD1 (5 bases). V lost 5 bases and J lost 0, with 13 bases in between. Germline lookup yields CDR1 MDHEN and CDR2 SYDVKM. The CDR3 is 15 residues long. CDR3 sequence (DNA): TGTGCCAGCAGTCACGAACAGGAAATGAACACTGAAGCTTTCTTT. Its translation is CASSHEQEMNTEAFF.

This clonotype was detected many times. The rearrangement uses TRBV19 and TRBJ1-2, with D maybe TRBD1 (5 bases). The V gene lost 5 bases and the J gene lost 5 bases, with 18 bases spanning the gap. This CDR3 spans 15 amino acids. CDR1 is LNHDA and CDR2 is SQIVND in the germline V gene (reference sequence). The CDR3: CASSSPRGGEYGYTF. CDR3 sequence (DNA): TGTGCCAGTAGTTCCCCCCGTGGAGGGGAGTATGGCTACACCTTC.

This clonotype was recorded many times. The rearrangement joins TRBV10-1 to TRBJ2-1; D possibly corresponds to TRBD1 (6 bases). CDR1 and CDR2 from the germline V gene are WNHNN and SYGVQD (reference sequence). The CDR3 totals 13 residues. Trimming took 5 bases from V and 8 from J, leaving 13 bases between them. Here the CDR3 DNA reads TGCGCCAGCAGTTACAGGGTCCCGGATGAGCAGTTCTTC. Translated: CASSYRVPDEQFF.

Of note for this clonotype: This may be a read error, as it is one base from a much larger clone. The chain joins TRBV11-2 to TRBJ2-7; D perhaps matches TRBD2 (5 bases). The ends were cut back, 5 bases at V and 12 bases at J, with 14 bases in the middle. Germline V gives CDR1 SGHAT, CDR2 FQNNGV. The CDR3 is made up of 11 amino acids. The CDR3 reads CASSTGRGRYF. CDR3 DNA: TGTGCCAGCAGCACTGGACGGGGAAGGTACTTC.

To note about this clonotype: This may come from a read error, since a much larger clone is one base off. The chain employs TRBV29-1 and TRBJ2-7, with D perhaps assigned TRBD1 or TRBD2 (5 bases each). The germline V and J ends were trimmed by 6 bases and 5 bases, with 20 bases remaining between them. CDR3 length: 14 amino acids. Germline V gene sequence: CDR1 SQVTM, CDR2 ANQGSEA. The DNA for the CDR3 is TGCAGCGTCACTCCGGGACGGGGCCCCAACGAGCAGTACTTC. Translating it yields CSVTPGRGPNEQYF.

There are many counts of this clonotype. The J gene is TRBJ2-7, the V gene TRBV7-9, with D tentatively TRBD1 (5 bases). V lost 1 base to trimming and J lost 1 base, with 14 bases between them. Per the germline V gene, CDR1 is SEHNR and CDR2 is FQNEAQ (reference sequence). This CDR3 comprises 16 residues. The CDR3: CASSLGVGLRSYEQYF. CDR3 DNA: TGTGCCAGCAGCTTAGGTGTGGGGCTGCGGTCCTACGAGCAGTACTTC.

In its sample, this clonotype was seen many times. The chain links TRBV28 to TRBJ2-1; 8 positions match TRBD1. Germline trimming cut 7 bases from V and 6 bases from J; bases unmatched to any gene: 11. Germline loops: CDR1 MDHEN, CDR2 SYDVKM. The CDR3 covers 15 residues. CDR3 protein: CASNTRGQGVNEQFF. CDR3 bases: TGTGCCAGCAACACCCGAGGACAGGGAGTCAATGAGCAGTTCTTC.

The table lists this clonotype with many counts. The gene calls are TRBV7-8 and TRBJ2-3; D gene unclear. The CDR3 totals 14 residues. V was trimmed by 5 bases and J by 3 bases, leaving 12 bases between them. In germline, CDR1 is SGHVS, CDR2 FQNEAQ. The DNA of the CDR3 is TGTGCCAGCAGCCCCCGGGTGACAACAGATACGCAGTATTTT. This gives the protein CASSPRVTTDTQYF.

The chain is built from TRBV5-1 and TRBJ2-2, with 8 bases matching TRBD2. The CDR3 loop spans 16 amino acids. After removal of 1 base from V and 3 bases from J, the junction contained 5 bases not matched to a gene. CDR1 is SGHRS and CDR2 is YFSETQ in the germline V gene. DNA of the CDR3: TGCGCCAGCAGCTTGAGAGCGGGAGAGGACACCGGGGAGCTGTTTTTT. Amino acids: CASSLRAGEDTGELFF. Supplemented by reference TRBV5-1 and TRBJ2-2, the full variable domain reads KAGVTQTPRYLIKTRGQQVTLSCSPISGHRSVSWYQQTPGQGLQFLFEYFSETQRNKGNFPGRFSGRQFSNSRSEMNVSTLELGDSALYLCASSLRAGEDTGELFFGEGSRLTVL.

This clonotype was counted at least ten times. The chain links TRBV12-3 or TRBV12-4 to TRBJ1-1, with a possible D match to TRBD1 (6 bases). Trimming took 5 bases from V and 0 from J, leaving 10 bases between them. The CDR3 has 14 residues. As DNA, the CDR3 is TGTGCCAGCAGTGCGGGACAACTGAACACTGAAGCTTTCTTT. Its protein is CASSAGQLNTEAFF.

This clonotype was seen at least ten times. It is likely a read error: a sequence one base away is far more abundant. V gene TRBV11-3 combines with J gene TRBJ2-2; possibly TRBD2 for D (6 bases). The germline CDR1 and CDR2 sequences are SGHNT and YENEEA. The CDR3 loop spans 14 amino acids. CDR3 DNA sequence: TGTGCCAGTATGACGGGAGCATCGACCGGGGAGCCGTTTTTT. It encodes CASMTGASTGEPFF. The full variable domain, in which reference TRBV11-3 and TRBJ2-2 provide the parts outside the CDR3, is EAGVVQSPRYKIIEKKQPVAFWCNPISGHNTLYWYLQNLGQGPELLIRYENEEAVDDSQLPKDRFSAERLKGVDSTLKIQPAELGDSAVYLCASMTGASTGEPFFGEGSRLTVL.

This clonotype has more than one count but fewer than ten. The CDR3 coding sequence is TGTGCCAGCAGTGGGGTGGCTAGGACATCCGGGGAGCTGTTTTTT. Translated, it gives CASSGVARTSGELFF. The rearrangement joins TRBV2 to TRBJ2-2; possibly TRBD1 for D (5 bases). The V end was cut by 4 bases, the J end by 6 bases, with 15 bases between. Germline-derived CDR1 and CDR2 are SNHLY and FYNNEI. This CDR3 region has 15 residues.

As for this clonotype: A much larger clone differs by one base, so this may be a read error. The chain links TRBV6-1 to TRBJ1-5, with D unclear. This CDR3 is built from 11 residues. The V gene's germline CDR1 is MNHNS and CDR2 SASEGT. CDR3 sequence reads: CASSEIIAVWF. Here the CDR3 DNA reads TGTGCCAGCAGTGAAATTATAGCAGTCTGGTTT.

This clonotype has a count of ten or more. V and J are TRBV29-1 and TRBJ2-2; D uncertain. Germline V CDR1 and CDR2: SQVTM, ANQGSEA. V lost 3 bases to trimming and J lost 4 bases, with 12 bases between them. This CDR3 region has 14 residues. The DNA of the CDR3 is TGCAGCGTTGATCGTCGTCTTTTCACCGGGGAGCTGTTTTTT. It encodes CSVDRRLFTGELFF.

Ten or more counts support this clonotype. The rearrangement uses TRBV7-8 and TRBJ2-7; a possible D gene is TRBD2 (5 bases). The CDR3 is made up of 16 amino acids. The germline CDR1 and CDR2 sequences are SGHVS and FQNEAQ. Trimming removed 0 bases from V and 3 bases from J, with 15 bases in between. This CDR3 reads CASSLAAGGGGYEQYF. As DNA, the CDR3 is TGTGCCAGCAGCTTAGCGGCGGGCGGAGGTGGCTACGAGCAGTACTTC.

Points on this clonotype: With only one base between it and a far larger clone, this is likely a read error. The chain has TRBV7-2 and TRBJ2-1; tentative D call: TRBD1 (7 bases). This CDR3 has 15 residues. The germline gives CDR1 SGHTA, CDR2 FQGNSA. CDR3 sequence reads: CASGLGNARGEEQFF. The CDR3 region has the DNA TGTGCCAGCGGCTTGGGCAATGCCAGGGGGGAAGAGCAGTTCTTC.

This clonotype was seen repeatedly, ten times or more. The rearrangement uses TRBV20-1 and TRBJ2-7; D may be TRBD2 (5 bases). The CDR3 is made up of 14 amino acids. CDR1 DFQATT and CDR2 SNEGSKA come from the germline V gene (reference sequence). Deletions cut 3 bases from V and 4 bases from J, with 16 bases between. CDR3 region: CSARGRLAQYEQYF. In DNA form, the CDR3 reads TGCAGTGCTAGGGGTCGGCTAGCTCAGTACGAGCAGTACTTC.

This clonotype was seen more than once but under ten times. The J gene is TRBJ1-5, the V gene TRBV19; D is uncertain. This CDR3 has 13 amino acids. The germline V and J ends were trimmed by 5 bases and 3 bases, with 8 bases remaining between them. The germline V gene encodes CDR1 LNHDA and CDR2 SQIVND (reference sequence). The chain's CDR3 is CASSLNYNQPQHF. The CDR3, as DNA: TGTGCCAGTAGTCTCAATTACAATCAGCCCCAGCATTTT.

Comment on this clonotype: A much larger clone differs by one base, so this may be a read error. The V gene is TRBV28, the J gene TRBJ2-4; TRBD1 aligns across 7 bases. The trim removed 2 bases at V and 8 bases at J, leaving 6 bases unmatched. Germline loops: CDR1 MDHEN, CDR2 SYDVKM. This CDR3 comprises 14 residues. CDR3 loop: CASSLIRGKDIQYF. The CDR3 bases are TGTGCCAGCAGTTTAATCAGGGGGAAAGACATTCAGTACTTC.

This clonotype was detected ten times or more. The rearrangement joins TRBV6-5 to TRBJ2-7, with 8 bases identical to TRBD2. V lost 6 bases and J lost 3; bases outside the gene matches: 7. Looked up from germline, CDR1 is MNHEY and CDR2 is SVGAGI. The CDR3 spans 14 residues. CDR3 bases: TGTGCCAGCAGGGAGGGTAGCGGGGTCTACGAGCAGTACTTC. Residues: CASREGSGVYEQYF.

This clonotype was counted at least ten times. The V gene is TRBV5-1, the J gene TRBJ2-5; 8 bases match TRBD2. The CDR3 is made up of 15 amino acids. Germline trimming cut 0 bases from V and 2 bases from J; bases unmatched to any gene: 3. Germline V gene lookup returns CDR1 SGHRS and CDR2 YFSETQ. The CDR3 nucleotides are TGCGCCAGCAGCTTGGCTCGACTAGCGCAAGAGACCCAGTACTTC. Encoded protein: CASSLARLAQETQYF.

This clonotype was recorded at least ten times. The rearrangement uses TRBV28 and TRBJ2-1; 10 nucleotides match TRBD2. Germline V CDR1 and CDR2: MDHEN, SYDVKM. Germline trimming cut 7 bases from V and 0 bases from J; bases unmatched to any gene: 12. The CDR3 extends over 18 amino acids. CDR3 nucleotide sequence: TGTGCCAGCACCTCTCGTCCGGGACTAGCGTACTCCTACAATGAGCAGTTCTTC. Protein product: CASTSRPGLAYSYNEQFF.

This clonotype was detected many times. The chain has TRBV10-1 and TRBJ2-7; tentatively, D is TRBD1 (8 bases). CDR3 length: 16 residues. CDR1 and CDR2 from the germline V gene are WNHNN and SYGVQD (reference sequence). Trimming left V 4 bases short and J 3 bases short, with 19 bases between. In DNA form, the CDR3 reads TGCGCCAGCAGTGGGACGAGCGGGACAGGCCTCTACGAGCAGTACTTC. Amino acids: CASSGTSGTGLYEQYF.

In its sample, this clonotype was seen many times. The chain uses TRBV29-1 and TRBJ2-3; D is possibly TRBD1 or TRBD2 (5 bases each). This CDR3 contains 13 residues. The V end lost 5 bases, the J end lost 1 base, and 10 bases lay between the germline ends. From germline, CDR1 is SQVTM and CDR2 ANQGSEA. CDR3 loop: CSVLGDGTDTQYF. The CDR3 DNA follows: TGCAGCGTTTTGGGGGATGGCACAGATACGCAGTATTTT.

This clonotype was seen many times. This sequence joins TRBV25-1 and TRBJ1-5; D ambiguous. The V and J ends lost 1 base and 5 bases respectively, with 12 bases between them. This CDR3 has 15 amino acids. In germline, CDR1 is MGHDK, CDR2 SYGVNS. The CDR3 coding sequence is TGTGCCAGCAGTGAATGGGGAAGTGAACATCAGCCCCAGCATTTT. As protein: CASSEWGSEHQPQHF.

This clonotype was recorded many times. The gene calls are TRBV28 and TRBJ2-5; a weak D match, TRBD2 (5 bases). The CDR3 sequence is 15 residues long. Trimming stripped 6 bases from V and 3 bases from J, with 17 bases between. Germline assignment: CDR1 MDHEN and CDR2 SYDVKM. CDR3 DNA: TGTGCCAGCAGCTGGGGAGCGGAGAGGGAAGAGACCCAGTACTTC. Protein: CASSWGAEREETQYF.

In its sample, this clonotype was seen many times. The V call is TRBV15, the J call TRBJ1-5; no reliable D call. V shed 0 bases and J shed 4 bases, with 1 base lying between them. Per germline, CDR1 LNHNV and CDR2 YYDKDF (reference sequence). The CDR3 has 12 amino acids. The CDR3 reads CATSRENQPQHF. As DNA, the CDR3 is TGTGCCACCAGCAGAGAGAATCAGCCCCAGCATTTT.